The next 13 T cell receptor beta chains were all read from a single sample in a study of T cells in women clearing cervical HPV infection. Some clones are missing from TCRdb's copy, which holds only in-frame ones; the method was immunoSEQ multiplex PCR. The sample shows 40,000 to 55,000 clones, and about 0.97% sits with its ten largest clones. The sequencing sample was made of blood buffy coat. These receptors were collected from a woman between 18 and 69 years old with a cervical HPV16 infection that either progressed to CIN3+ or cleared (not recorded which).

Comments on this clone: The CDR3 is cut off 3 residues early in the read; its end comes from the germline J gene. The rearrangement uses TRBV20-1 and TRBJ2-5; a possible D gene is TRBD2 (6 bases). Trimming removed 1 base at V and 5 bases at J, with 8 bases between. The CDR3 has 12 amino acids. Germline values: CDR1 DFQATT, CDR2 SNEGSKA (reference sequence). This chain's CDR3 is CSARGLAETQYF. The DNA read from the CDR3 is TGCAGTGCTAGAGGCCTAGCGGAGACC.

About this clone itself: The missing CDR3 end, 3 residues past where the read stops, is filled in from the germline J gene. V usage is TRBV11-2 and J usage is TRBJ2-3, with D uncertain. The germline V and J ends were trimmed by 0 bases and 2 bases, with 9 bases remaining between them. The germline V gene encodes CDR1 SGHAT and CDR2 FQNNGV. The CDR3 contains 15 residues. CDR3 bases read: TGTGCCAGCAGCTTAGATCCTACCCCCACAGATACG. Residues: CASSLDPTPTDT. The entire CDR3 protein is CASSLDPTPTDTQYF.

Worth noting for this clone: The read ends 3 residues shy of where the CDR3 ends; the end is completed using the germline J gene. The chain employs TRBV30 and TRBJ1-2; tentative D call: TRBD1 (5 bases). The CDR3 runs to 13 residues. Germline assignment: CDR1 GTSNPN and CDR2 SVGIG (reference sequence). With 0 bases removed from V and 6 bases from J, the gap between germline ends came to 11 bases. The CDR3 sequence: CAWSVQAPDGYTF. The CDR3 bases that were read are TGTGCCTGGAGTGTACAGGCGCCTGATGGC.

CDR3: CASSWGGVNEQFF. The sequenced part of the CDR3 DNA is TGTGCCAGTAGTTGGGGGGGGGTGAATGAG. This chain connects TRBV19 to TRBJ2-1; 7 bases fit TRBD2. The CDR3 is cut off 3 residues early in the read; its end comes from the germline J gene. The CDR3 covers 13 residues. V was pared by 5 bases and J by 7 bases, with 5 bases of the junction left unmatched. CDR1 and CDR2 (germline): LNHDA, SQIVND (reference sequence).

The CDR3 DNA, read in part, is TGTGCCAGCCCCGGGGGAGATACC. Translation: CASPGGDT. The whole CDR3 protein reads CASPGGDTYTF. V and J are TRBV7-9 and TRBJ1-2; tentative D call: TRBD1 (5 bases). The CDR3 extends 3 residues past the end of the read, so its final part is completed from the germline J gene. Germline-derived CDR1 and CDR2 are SEHNR and FQNEAQ (reference sequence). The length of the CDR3 is 11 residues.

The CDR3 protein is CASSFRLDRSANEKLFF. The sequenced CDR3 bases are TGTGCCAGCAGTTTTCGATTGGACAGGTCAGCTAATGAAAAG. The V and J genes are TRBV12-3 or TRBV12-4 and TRBJ2-2, with 7 positions matching TRBD1. With the read ending 3 residues before the CDR3 end, the germline J gene is used to fill in that end. The CDR3 spans 17 residues.

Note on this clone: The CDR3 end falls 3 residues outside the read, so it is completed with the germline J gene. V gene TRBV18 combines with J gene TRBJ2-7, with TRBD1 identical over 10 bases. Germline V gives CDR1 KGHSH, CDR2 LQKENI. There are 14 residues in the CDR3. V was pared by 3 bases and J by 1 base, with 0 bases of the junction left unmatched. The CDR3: CASSPGQGSYEQYF. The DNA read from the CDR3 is TGTGCCAGCTCACCGGGACAGGGGTCCTACGAG.

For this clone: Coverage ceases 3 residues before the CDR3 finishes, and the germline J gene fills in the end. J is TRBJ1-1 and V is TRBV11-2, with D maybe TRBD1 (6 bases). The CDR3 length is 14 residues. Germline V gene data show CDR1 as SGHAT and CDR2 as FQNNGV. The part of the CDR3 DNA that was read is TGTGCCAGCAGCTTAATCGGGGGGCTAAGGGAA. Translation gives CASSLIGGLRE. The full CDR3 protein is CASSLIGGLREAFF.

CDR3 sequence: CASSDPRQDNYGYTF. The CDR3 DNA, read in part, is TGTGCCAGCAGTGACCCGCGACAGGATAACTATGGC. The chain employs TRBV6-1 and TRBJ1-2; possible D gene TRBD1, 6 bases. With the read ending 3 residues before the CDR3 end, the germline J gene is used to fill in that end. V was pared by 3 bases and J by 1 base, with 12 bases between. CDR1 is MNHNS, CDR2 SASEGT, per germline. This CDR3 has 15 amino acids.

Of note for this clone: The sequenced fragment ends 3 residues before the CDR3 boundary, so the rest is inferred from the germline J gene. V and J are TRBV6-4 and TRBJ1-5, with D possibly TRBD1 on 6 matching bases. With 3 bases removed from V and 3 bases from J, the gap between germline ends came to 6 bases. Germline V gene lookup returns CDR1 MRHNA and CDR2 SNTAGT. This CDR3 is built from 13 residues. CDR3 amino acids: CASSEGANQPQHF. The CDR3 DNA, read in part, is TGTGCCAGCAGTGAGGGGGCCAATCAGCCC.

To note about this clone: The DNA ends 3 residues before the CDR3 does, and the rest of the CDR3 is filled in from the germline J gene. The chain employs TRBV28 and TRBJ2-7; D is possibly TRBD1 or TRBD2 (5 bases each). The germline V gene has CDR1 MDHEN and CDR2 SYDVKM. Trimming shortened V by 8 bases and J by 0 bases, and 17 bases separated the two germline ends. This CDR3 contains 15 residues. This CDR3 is CASGTFRGVSYEQYF. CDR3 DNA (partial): TGTGCCAGCGGTACGTTTAGGGGAGTCTCCTACGAG.

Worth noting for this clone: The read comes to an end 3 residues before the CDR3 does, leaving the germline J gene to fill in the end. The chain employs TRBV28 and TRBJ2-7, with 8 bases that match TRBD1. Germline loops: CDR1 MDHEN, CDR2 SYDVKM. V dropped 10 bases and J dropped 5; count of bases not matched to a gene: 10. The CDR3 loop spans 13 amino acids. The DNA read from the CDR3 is TGTGCCACCAAATGGACAGGGCCCCACGAG. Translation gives CATKWTGPHE. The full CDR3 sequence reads CATKWTGPHEQYF.

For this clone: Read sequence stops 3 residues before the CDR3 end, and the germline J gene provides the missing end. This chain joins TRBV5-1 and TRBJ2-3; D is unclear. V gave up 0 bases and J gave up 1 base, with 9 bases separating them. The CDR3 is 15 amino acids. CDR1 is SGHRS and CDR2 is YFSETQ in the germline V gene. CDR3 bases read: TGCGCCAGCAGCTTGGGTCTAGGTGGCACAGATACG. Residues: CASSLGLGGTDT. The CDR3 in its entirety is CASSLGLGGTDTQYF.